This TCR beta chain was sequenced during a study of T cells in tumors after PD-1 blockade. Overall study: Some patients also took daily vismodegib 150 mg during anti-PD-1 treatment. On average, peripheral blood gave under 150,000 TCR templates and around 40,000 unique clonotypes. Study results and limitations: About 41% of tumor TCR clonotypes were also found in blood.

The CDR3 is 14 residues long. The V end lost 3 bases, the J end lost 10 bases, and 16 bases lay between the germline ends. The germline V gene has CDR1 MRHNA and CDR2 SNTAGT. With regard to this clone: Its target is unknown.

Produced via immunoSEQ multiplex PCR; TCRdb's table is partial and in-frame only. The sample lists under 75,000 clones, over 65% occurring once. The specimen was PBMCs, collected after anti-PD-1 treatment. This clonotype was obtained from a human donor with basal cell carcinoma. The V call is TRBV6-4, the J call TRBJ2-1, with a weak D call TRBD1 (6 bases). The CDR3 sequence is CASSDNGDTGEQFF. In nucleotides, the CDR3 is TGTGCCAGCAGTGATAACGGGGACACCGGAGAGCAGTTCTTC.